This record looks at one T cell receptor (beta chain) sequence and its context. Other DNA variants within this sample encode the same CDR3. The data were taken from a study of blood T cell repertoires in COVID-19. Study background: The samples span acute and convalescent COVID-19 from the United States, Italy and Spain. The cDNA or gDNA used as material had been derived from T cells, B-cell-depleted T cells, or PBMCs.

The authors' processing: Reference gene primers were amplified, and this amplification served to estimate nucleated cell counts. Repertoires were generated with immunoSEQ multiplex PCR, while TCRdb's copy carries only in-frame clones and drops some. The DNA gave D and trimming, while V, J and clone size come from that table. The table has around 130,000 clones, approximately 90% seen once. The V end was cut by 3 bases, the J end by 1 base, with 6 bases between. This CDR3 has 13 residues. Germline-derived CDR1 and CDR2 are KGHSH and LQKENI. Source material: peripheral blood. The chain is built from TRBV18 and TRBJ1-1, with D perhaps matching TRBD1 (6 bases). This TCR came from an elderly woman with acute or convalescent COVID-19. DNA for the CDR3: TGTGCCAGCTCACCCAGGGGGAACACTGAAGCTTTCTTT. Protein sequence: CASSPRGNTEAFF. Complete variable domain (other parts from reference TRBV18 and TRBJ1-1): NAGVMQNPRHLVRRRGQEARLRCSPMKGHSHVYWYRQLPEEGLKFMVYLQKENIIDESGMPKERFSAEFPKEGPSILRIQQVVRGDSAAYFCASSPRGNTEAFFGQGTRLTVV.